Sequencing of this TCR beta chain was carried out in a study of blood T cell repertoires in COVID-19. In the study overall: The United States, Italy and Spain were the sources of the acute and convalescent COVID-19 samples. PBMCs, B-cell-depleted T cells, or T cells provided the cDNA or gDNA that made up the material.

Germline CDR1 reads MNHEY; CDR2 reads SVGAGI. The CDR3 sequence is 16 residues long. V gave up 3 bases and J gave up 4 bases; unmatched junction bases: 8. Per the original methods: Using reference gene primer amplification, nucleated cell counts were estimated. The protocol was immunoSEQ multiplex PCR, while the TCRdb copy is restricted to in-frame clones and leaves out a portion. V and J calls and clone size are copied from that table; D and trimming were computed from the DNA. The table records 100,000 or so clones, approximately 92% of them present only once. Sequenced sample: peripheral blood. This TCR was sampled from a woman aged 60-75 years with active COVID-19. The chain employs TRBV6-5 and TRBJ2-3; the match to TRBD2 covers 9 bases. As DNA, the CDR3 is TGTGCCAGCAGTTATTCCCCTAGCGGGGTCGCAGATACGCAGTATTTT. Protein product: CASSYSPSGVADTQYF.